This entry is about one T cell receptor beta chain. Sequencing used immunoSEQ multiplex PCR; TCRdb keeps in-frame clones, though not all of them. The sample comprises fewer than 350,000 clones, roughly 88% of which are singletons, and 1.5% to 2% rests with the top ten. The trim removed 5 bases at V and 5 bases at J, leaving 15 bases unmatched. Looked up from germline, CDR1 is SGHRS and CDR2 is YFSETQ. The CDR3 is 16 amino acids. This entry is derived from a study of blood T cell repertoires in COVID-19. For the study at large: COVID-19 samples, acute and convalescent, were from the United States, Italy and Spain. PBMCs, B-cell-depleted T cells, or T cells were the source of the cDNA or gDNA that made up the material.

Seattle cases were enrolled at active infection and followed longitudinally. Sequenced sample: peripheral blood. This rearrangement joins TRBV5-1 to TRBJ2-7, with 8 bases fitting TRBD1. The TCR sequence derives from a woman aged 25 to 39 with COVID-19, enrolled during active disease. CDR3 coding DNA: TGCGCCAGCAGTAAGCGGGTCGGGCAGGGGGCGAACGAGCAGTACTTC. The encoded protein is CASSKRVGQGANEQYF.